This TCR beta chain is drawn from a study of cytomegalovirus exposure and HLA in healthy donors. Study findings and constraints: In a later analysis, TCR beta V- and J-gene trimming was associated with a missense DCLRE1C variant. Analysis performed later showed TCR beta chains linked to HLA being more clonally expanded than equally common others. Reports described diagnosis of cytomegalovirus status by the classifier as highly specific and sensitive.

While unrecorded immune exposures were likely, the donors were nominally healthy when sampled. Remarks on this clone: The antigen remains undetermined.

Primers: 60 Vbeta forward and 13 Jbeta reverse. The repertoire was sequenced with immunoSEQ multiplex PCR; TCRdb's copy has only in-frame clones and lacks some. The data hold some 170,000 clones, with 80% observed a single time. V was shortened by 3 bases and J by 9 bases, with 18 bases between the two germline ends. The CDR3 is made up of 14 amino acids. Germline V gene data show CDR1 as SGHVS and CDR2 as FNYEAQ. This chain joins TRBV7-6 and TRBJ2-7, with a possible D match to TRBD1 (5 bases). Sequenced sample: PBMCs. This TCR was recovered from a man aged 18 to 30 in good health and CMV-seropositive. The CDR3 nucleotides read TGTGCCAGCAGCTTGGGTCATAGTTGGCAGGGGCAGTACTTC. It encodes CASSLGHSWQGQYF.